These 5 T cell receptor beta chains share one sample of origin, sequenced in a study of Graves' ophthalmopathy and Graves' hyperthyroidism. RNA transcripts provided the template for amplifying TCR beta CDR3 regions. First-round RT-PCR employed HTBI primers, with a second-round multiplex PCR after it. TCRdb reprocessed the multiplex PCR reads via MiXCR and lists one record per CDR3 protein. The top ten clones hold 40% to 55% of a sample with 200,000 to 300,000 distinct CDR3 sequences, around 45% of them seen once. Sequenced input: peripheral blood. The receptors here all came from an adult man with Graves' ophthalmopathy.

V gene TRBV5-4 combines with J gene TRBJ2-5; possible D gene TRBD2, 6 bases. CDR3 length: 15 residues. V dropped 4 bases and J dropped 0 bases, with 13 bases sitting between them. Germline lookup yields CDR1 SGHNT and CDR2 YYREEE (reference sequence). The CDR3 DNA sequence: TGTGCCAGCAGCAACGCCGGGACTTACCAAGAGACCCAGTACTTC. It codes for CASSNAGTYQETQYF.

This clonotype was observed many times. The V and J genes are TRBV29-1 and TRBJ2-7; TRBD2 agrees at 10 bases. The CDR3 spans 12 residues. V was pared by 6 bases and J by 12 bases, with 11 bases of the junction left unmatched. Germline V gives CDR1 SQVTM, CDR2 ANQGSEA. CDR3 amino acids: CSVEGLAHTRYF. The CDR3 DNA sequence: TGCAGCGTGGAGGGACTAGCGCACACCCGGTACTTC.

This clonotype occurred a few times. This rearrangement joins TRBV7-9 to TRBJ1-1; D is unresolved. Trimming stripped 0 bases from V and 7 bases from J, with 3 bases between. Germline assignment: CDR1 SEHNR and CDR2 FQNEAQ (reference sequence). The CDR3 extends over 11 amino acids. This chain's CDR3 is CASSLALEAFF. Here the CDR3 DNA reads TGTGCCAGCAGCTTAGCCCTTGAAGCTTTCTTT. Using reference TRBV7-9 and TRBJ1-1 for the parts outside the CDR3, the full variable domain is DTGVSQNPRHKITKRGQNVTFRCDPISEHNRLYWYRQTLGQGPEFLTYFQNEAQLEKSRLLSDRFSAERPKGSFSTLEIQRTEQGDSAMYLCASSLALEAFFGQGTRLTVV.

This clonotype was seen a handful of times. The genes are TRBV6-5 and TRBJ1-5; unclear D gene. CDR3 size: 13 residues. In germline, CDR1 is MNHEY, CDR2 SVGAGI. V was trimmed by 5 bases and J by 8 bases, leaving 13 bases between them. The CDR3 DNA sequence: TGTGCCAGCAGTAAGACACTCCGGGAGCCCCAGCATTTT. Its translation is CASSKTLREPQHF.

The chain uses TRBV25-1 and TRBJ2-5, with D possibly being TRBD2 (5 bases). Germline V gene data show CDR1 as MGHDK and CDR2 as SYGVNS. There are 17 residues in the CDR3. Trimming shortened V by 6 bases and J by 5 bases, and 25 bases separated the two germline ends. CDR3 in DNA: TGTGCCAGCAGCCAAGATAGAGAGGAGCTAAAGCGGGAGACCCAGTACTTC. It specifies CASSQDREELKRETQYF.